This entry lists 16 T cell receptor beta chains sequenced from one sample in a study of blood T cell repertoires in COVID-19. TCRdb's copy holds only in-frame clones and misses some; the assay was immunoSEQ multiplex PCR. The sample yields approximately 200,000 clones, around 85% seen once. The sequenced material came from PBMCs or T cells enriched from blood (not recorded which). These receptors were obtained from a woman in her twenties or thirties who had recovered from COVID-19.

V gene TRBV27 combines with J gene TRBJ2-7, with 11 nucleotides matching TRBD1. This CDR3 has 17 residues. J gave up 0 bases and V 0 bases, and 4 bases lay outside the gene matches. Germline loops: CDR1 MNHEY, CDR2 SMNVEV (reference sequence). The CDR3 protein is CASSLSGQGGSSYEQYF. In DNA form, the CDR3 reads TGTGCCAGCAGTTTATCGGGACAGGGGGGTAGCTCCTACGAGCAGTACTTC.

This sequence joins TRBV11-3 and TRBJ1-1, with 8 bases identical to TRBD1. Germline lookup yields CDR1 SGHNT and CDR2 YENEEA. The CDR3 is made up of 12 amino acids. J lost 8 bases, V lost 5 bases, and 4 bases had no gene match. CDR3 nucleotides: TGTGCCAGCAGCCCGGGGACAGGCGAAGCTTTCTTT. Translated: CASSPGTGEAFF.

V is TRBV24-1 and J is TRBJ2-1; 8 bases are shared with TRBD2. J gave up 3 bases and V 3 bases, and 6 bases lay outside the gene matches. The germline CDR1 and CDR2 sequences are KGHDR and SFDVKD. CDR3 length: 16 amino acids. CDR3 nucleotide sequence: TGTGCCACCAGTGATAACCGCGGGGGGCTCTACAATGAGCAGTTCTTC. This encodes CATSDNRGGLYNEQFF.

The CDR3 region has the DNA TGTGCCAGCAGCTCCAGCGGGAGTCACTCCTACGAGCAGTACTTC. The encoded protein is CASSSSGSHSYEQYF. The chain combines TRBV5-4 with TRBJ2-7; TRBD2 aligns across 8 bases. Germline V gives CDR1 SGHNT, CDR2 YYREEE (reference sequence). There are 15 residues in the CDR3. V was pared by 3 bases and J by 0 bases, with 5 bases of the junction left unmatched.

Written as DNA, the CDR3 is TGCAGTTCTTATGGCTACACCTTC. Residues: CSSYGYTF. The V call is TRBV20-1, the J call TRBJ1-2, with D unresolved. Germline V gives CDR1 DFQATT, CDR2 SNEGSKA (reference sequence). CDR3 length: 8 amino acids. Trimming took 8 bases from V and 5 from J, leaving 3 bases between them.

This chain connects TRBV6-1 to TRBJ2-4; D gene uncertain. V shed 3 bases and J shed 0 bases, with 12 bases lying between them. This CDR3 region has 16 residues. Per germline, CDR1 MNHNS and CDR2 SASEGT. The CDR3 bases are TGTGCCAGCAGTGAGTGGGCCTCTTTAGCCAAAAACATTCAGTACTTC. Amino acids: CASSEWASLAKNIQYF.

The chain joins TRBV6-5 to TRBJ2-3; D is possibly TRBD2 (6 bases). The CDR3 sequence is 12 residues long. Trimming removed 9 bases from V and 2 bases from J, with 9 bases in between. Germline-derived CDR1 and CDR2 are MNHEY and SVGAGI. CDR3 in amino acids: CASQDYTDTQYF. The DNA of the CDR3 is TGTGCCAGTCAGGACTACACAGATACGCAGTATTTT.

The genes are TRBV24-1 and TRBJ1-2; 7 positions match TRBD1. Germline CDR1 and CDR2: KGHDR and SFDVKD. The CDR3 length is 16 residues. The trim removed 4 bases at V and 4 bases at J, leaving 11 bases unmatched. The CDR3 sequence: CATSDPGGTGAYGYTF. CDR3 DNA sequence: TGTGCCACCAGTGACCCCGGGGGTACAGGGGCCTATGGCTACACCTTC.

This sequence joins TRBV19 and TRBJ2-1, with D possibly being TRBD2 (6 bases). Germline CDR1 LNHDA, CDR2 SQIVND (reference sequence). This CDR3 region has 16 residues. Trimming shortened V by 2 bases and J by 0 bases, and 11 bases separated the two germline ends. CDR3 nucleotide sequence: TGTGCCAGTAGTATAAATCTCGGGAGCTCCTACAATGAGCAGTTCTTC. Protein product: CASSINLGSSYNEQFF.

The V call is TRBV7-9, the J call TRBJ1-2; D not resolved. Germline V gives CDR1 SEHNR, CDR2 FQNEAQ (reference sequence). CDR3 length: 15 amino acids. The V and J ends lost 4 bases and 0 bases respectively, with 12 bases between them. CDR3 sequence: CASSSLSTANYGYTF. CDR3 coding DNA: TGTGCCAGCAGCTCCCTTTCTACAGCTAACTATGGCTACACCTTC.

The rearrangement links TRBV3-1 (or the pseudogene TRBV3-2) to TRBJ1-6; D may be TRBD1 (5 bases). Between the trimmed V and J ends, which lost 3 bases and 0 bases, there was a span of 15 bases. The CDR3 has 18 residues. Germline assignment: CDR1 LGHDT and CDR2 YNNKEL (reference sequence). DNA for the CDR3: TGTGCCAGCAGCCAGGAACAGGTCCGAAGCTCCTATAATTCACCCCTCCACTTT. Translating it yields CASSQEQVRSSYNSPLHF.

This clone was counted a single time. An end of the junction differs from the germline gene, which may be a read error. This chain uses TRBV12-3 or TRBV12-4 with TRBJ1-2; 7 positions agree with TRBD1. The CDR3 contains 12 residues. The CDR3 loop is CATNRDSVYYPF. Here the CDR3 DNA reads TGTGCCACTAACCGGGACAGCGTGTACTATCCCTTC.

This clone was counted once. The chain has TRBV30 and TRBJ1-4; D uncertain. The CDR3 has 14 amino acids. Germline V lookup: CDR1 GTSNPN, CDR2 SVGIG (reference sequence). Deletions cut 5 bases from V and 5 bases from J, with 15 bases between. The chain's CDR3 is CAWDTSQRNEKLFF. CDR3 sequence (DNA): TGTGCCTGGGATACATCCCAGCGGAATGAAAAACTGTTTTTT. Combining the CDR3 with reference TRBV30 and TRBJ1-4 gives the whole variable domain SQTIHQWPATLVQPVGSPLSLECTVEGTSNPNLYWYRQAAGRGLQLLFYSVGIGQISSEVPQNLSASRPQDRQFILSSKKLLLSDSGFYLCAWDTSQRNEKLFFGSGTQLSVL.

CDR3 region: CSVRMTKNYGYTF. CDR3 coding DNA: TGCAGCGTTAGAATGACAAAGAACTATGGCTACACCTTC. The chain has TRBV29-1 and TRBJ1-2, with D unresolved. CDR3 length equals 13 residues. Looked up from germline, CDR1 is SQVTM and CDR2 is ANQGSEA. V shed 5 bases and J shed 2 bases, with 12 bases lying between them. Variable domain in full (rest from reference TRBV29-1 and TRBJ1-2): SAVISQKPSRDICQRGTSLTIQCQVDSQVTMMFWYRQQPGQSLTLIATANQGSEATYESGFVIDKFPISRPNLTFSTLTVSNMSPEDSSIYLCSVRMTKNYGYTFGSGTRLTVV.

CDR3 sequence: CATSDAGTSGVFSYNEQFF. The CDR3 DNA follows: TGTGCCACCAGTGACGCCGGGACTAGCGGGGTCTTCTCCTACAATGAGCAGTTCTTC. This rearrangement joins TRBV24-1 to TRBJ2-1; 13 bases match TRBD2. Germline V gives CDR1 KGHDR, CDR2 SFDVKD. With V trimmed by 4 bases and J by 0 bases, 8 bases remained unmatched. There are 19 residues in the CDR3.

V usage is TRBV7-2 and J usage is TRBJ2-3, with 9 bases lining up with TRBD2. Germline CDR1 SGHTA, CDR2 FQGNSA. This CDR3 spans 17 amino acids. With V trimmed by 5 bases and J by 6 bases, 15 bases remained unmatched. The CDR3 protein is CASSPTRRGGPGDTQYF. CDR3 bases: TGTGCCAGCAGCCCCACCCGGCGGGGGGGGCCCGGGGATACGCAGTATTTT. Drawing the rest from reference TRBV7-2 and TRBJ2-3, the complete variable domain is GAGVSQSPSNKVTEKGKDVELRCDPISGHTALYWYRQSLGQGLEFLIYFQGNSAPDKSGLPSDRFSAERTGGSVSTLTIQRTQQEDSAVYLCASSPTRRGGPGDTQYFGPGTRLTVL.